The clone carrying this T cell receptor (beta chain) has a count of ten or more. The antigen is unknown. Germline trimming cut 5 bases from V and 6 bases from J; bases unmatched to any gene: 10. The CDR3 length is 15 residues. Germline V lookup: CDR1 PRHDT, CDR2 FYEKMQ (reference sequence). Investigators amplified TCR beta CDR3 regions from RNA transcripts. HTBI primers were employed in first-round RT-PCR, then a second-round multiplex PCR followed. TCRdb independently ran MiXCR on the multiplex PCR reads; one entry per CDR3 protein. The sample holds about 500,000 distinct CDR3 sequences; 13% to 15% are singletons and the top ten take 9.8%. Exclusion covered patients with other autoimmune diseases or uncontrolled infections (as well as pregnancy or lactation). This sample was taken from a study of Graves' ophthalmopathy and Graves' hyperthyroidism. Whole-study findings and limits: In separating ophthalmopathy from stable hyperthyroidism, a 13-signature model achieved less than 90% sensitivity and 75% to 84% specificity. A majority of expanded thyroid clonotypes exceeding 0.001 frequency were likewise present in blood.

The TCR comes from a woman in her twenties or thirties with Graves' ophthalmopathy. J is TRBJ1-2 and V is TRBV13, with 9 bases that match TRBD1. The sequenced material came from blood. CDR3 sequence: CASSLTGGESDGYTF. CDR3 nucleotides: TGTGCCAGCAGCCTAACAGGGGGCGAATCGGATGGCTACACCTTC. Filled out from reference TRBV13 and TRBJ1-2, the complete variable domain reads AAGVIQSPRHLIKEKRETATLKCYPIPRHDTVYWYQQGPGQDPQFLISFYEKMQSDKGSIPDRFSAQQFSDYHSELNMSSLELGDSALYFCASSLTGGESDGYTFGSGTRLTVV.